This record looks at one T cell receptor (beta chain) sequence and its context. No antigen is known for it. Base qualities are not provided; no much larger clone lies one nucleotide away. CDR1 is given as MGHRA and CDR2 as YSYEKL, both from the germline V gene. V loses 1 base of germline sequence and J loses 4 bases, and the interval between the two ends is 5 bases. Counted from cysteine to phenylalanine, this CDR3 has 13 amino acids. The sequence is cut down to CDR3 DNA, 39 bases in frame from base 1. The record originates from a study of blood T cell repertoires in COVID-19 (TCRdb year 2020). A note on the overall study: Samples covering the acute and convalescent phases of COVID-19 were provided by collaborators in the United States, Italy and Spain. HLA class I and class II types, where available, came from metadata supplied by the sample provider rather than from assay-based typing. The prospective study material was composed of cDNA or gDNA derived from T cells, B-cell-depleted T cells, or PBMCs. The repertoires were made available in a free public database intended to serve as a resource for research on the immune response to SARS-CoV-2. Samples came from the ongoing ImmuneRACE study (first 160 participants) plus 1,254 subjects from 6 global collaborators. The dataset comprised deeply sampled blood TCRbeta repertoires from subjects exposed to, actively infected with, or recovered from COVID-19. A de-identified subject ID, COVID-19 status, age in years and sex were almost always included in the sample metadata. What the authors observed across the whole study: The quantity of clinical and demographic metadata differed by source and by participant and was supplied without curation.

Collaborating institutions collected whole blood in K2EDTA tubes following their own protocols. For TCRbeta analysis, collaborators shipped samples in one of three forms: frozen whole blood, isolated PBMCs, or DNA extracted from either of those sample types. The immunoSEQ Assay, a bias-controlled multiplex PCR, was used to amplify TCRbeta CDR3 regions from genomic DNA. The original methods were these. The number of nucleated cells in each sample was estimated from the amplification of reference gene primers within the assay. To quantify the absolute abundance of each unique TCRbeta CDR3 rearrangement, sequence reads were collapsed and filtered. For each sample, productive Simpson clonality was calculated as the square root of Simpson's diversity index over productive rearrangements. In TCRdb, the immuneACCESS table is reduced to in-frame sequences with V and J assigned. These tables do not hold every clone; where another copy was compared, an unresolved V gene accounts for under half, and the others remain unexplained. V and J calls plus clone size are reproduced from that table; the DNA served to infer D and trimming. This sample has approximately 170,000 clones in its table, and 65% to 90% of those were observed once. 7% to 10% of the sample is held by the ten biggest clonotypes.

The sequence joins TRBV4-1 to TRBJ2-1; the D gene identity is not certain. The sequence derives from a man in his fifties or sixties with active or convalescent COVID-19. The sequenced material came from peripheral blood. The CDR3 has the sequence CASSQARYNEQFF. The DNA sequence is as follows: TGCGCCAGCAGCCAAGCTAGGTACAATGAGCAGTTCTTC.